The 2 T cell receptor beta chains below all came from one sample that was sequenced in a study of blood T cell repertoires in COVID-19. Sequencing was performed with immunoSEQ multiplex PCR; in TCRdb, only in-frame clones are kept and a portion is missing. The table shows roughly 290,000 clones, with 90% occurring only once. Material: peripheral blood. The receptors originated from a woman under 40 with COVID-19, enrolled during active disease.

This chain uses TRBV30 with TRBJ1-3; no firm D call. CDR1 GTSNPN and CDR2 SVGIG come from the germline V gene (reference sequence). With 0 bases removed from V and 1 base from J, the gap between germline ends came to 7 bases. This CDR3 comprises 14 residues. CDR3 sequence reads: CAWSVAHSGNTIYF. The CDR3 region has the DNA TGTGCCTGGAGTGTAGCCCATTCTGGAAACACCATATATTTT.

The chain carries TRBV5-1 and TRBJ1-2, with TRBD1 identical over 7 bases. Germline V lookup: CDR1 SGHRS, CDR2 YFSETQ. The V gene end was trimmed by 0 bases and the J gene end by 6 bases; junction bases not matched to a gene: 5. CDR3 size: 14 residues. CDR3 DNA: TGCGCCAGCAGCTTGGACAGGGGATACGATGGCTACACCTTC. It specifies CASSLDRGYDGYTF.